In this sample, the clone carrying this TCR beta chain turned up a few times. Its target is unknown. The isolated RNA, all of it, was reverse transcribed, so expressed TCRB transcripts were what got sequenced. Measured with immunoSEQ multiplex PCR; TCRdb has only the in-frame clones, and not every one. The data contain about 150,000 clones, about 9.3% of them seen just once; the ten biggest clones take up more than 0.45%. The sample belongs to a study of beta chain features in type 1 diabetes. Study-wide findings and caveats: Across all four CD4+ subsets, people with type 1 diabetes showed modestly shorter TCRB CDR3s.

V dropped 4 bases and J dropped 15; count of bases not matched to a gene: 12. CDR1 SGHAT and CDR2 FQNNGV come from the germline V gene. The CDR3 length is 15 residues. The specimen sequenced was central memory CD4+ T cells from blood. The sequence came from a man aged 30 to 39 with type 1 diabetes. The chain couples TRBV11-2 to TRBJ2-1; 13 bases map to TRBD2. The chain's CDR3 is CASSSREGLAGFRFF. Written as DNA, the CDR3 is TGTGCCAGCAGCTCCAGGGAGGGACTAGCGGGATTTCGGTTCTTC.